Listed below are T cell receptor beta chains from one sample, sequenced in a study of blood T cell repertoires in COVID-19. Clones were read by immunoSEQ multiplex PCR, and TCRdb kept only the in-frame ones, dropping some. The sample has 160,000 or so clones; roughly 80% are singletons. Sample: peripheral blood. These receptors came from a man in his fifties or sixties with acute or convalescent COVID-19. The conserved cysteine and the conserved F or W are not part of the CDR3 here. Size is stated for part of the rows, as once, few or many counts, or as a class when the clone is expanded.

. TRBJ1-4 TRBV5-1 ASSLSKGAPEEKLF
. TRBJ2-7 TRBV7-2 ASSEGHGLEQY
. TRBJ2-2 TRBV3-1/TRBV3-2 ASSLRQGARGGELF
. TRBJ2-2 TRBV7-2 ASSYTGNTGELF
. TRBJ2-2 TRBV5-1 ASSLVPQGVGTGELF
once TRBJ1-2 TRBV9 ASSGYRGGYT
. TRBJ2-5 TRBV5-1 ASSPGSGQETQY
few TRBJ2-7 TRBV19 ASSWVLGAAYEQY
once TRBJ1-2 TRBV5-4 ASSTSGSYGYT
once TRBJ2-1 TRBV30 AWSFSHSNEQF
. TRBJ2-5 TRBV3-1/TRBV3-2 ASSLQETQY
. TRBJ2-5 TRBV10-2 ASSSQGALETQY
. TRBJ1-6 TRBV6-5 ASSYSQGYNSPLH
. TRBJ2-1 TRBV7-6 ASSPSGQATGHEQF
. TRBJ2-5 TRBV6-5 ASSYSGGAYQETQY
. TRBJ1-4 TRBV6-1 ASSEVSGEKLF
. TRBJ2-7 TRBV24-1 ATTRMGASSREQY
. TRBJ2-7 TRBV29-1 SVETGGYYEQY
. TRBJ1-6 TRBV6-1 ASSADRGGSSYNSPLH
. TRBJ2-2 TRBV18 ASSAGQGNTGELF
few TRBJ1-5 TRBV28 ASSSSTGGNQPQH
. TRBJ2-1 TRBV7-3 ASSPRGKSYNEQF
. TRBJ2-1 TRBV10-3 AISEALAGGHEQF
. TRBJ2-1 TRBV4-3 ASSQDTLLANNEQF
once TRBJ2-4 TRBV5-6 ASSLGGTKNIQY
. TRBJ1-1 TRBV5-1 ASSFGTGQKNTEAF
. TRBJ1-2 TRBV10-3 AISESGQGYT
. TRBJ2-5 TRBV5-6 ASSPGEYDRRETQY
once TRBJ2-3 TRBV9 ASSVDSFTGQGATDTQY
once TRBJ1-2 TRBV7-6 ASSFTLGGNGYT
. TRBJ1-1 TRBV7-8 ASSPGPRAGVNTEAF
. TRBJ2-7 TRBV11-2 ASSSAYEQY